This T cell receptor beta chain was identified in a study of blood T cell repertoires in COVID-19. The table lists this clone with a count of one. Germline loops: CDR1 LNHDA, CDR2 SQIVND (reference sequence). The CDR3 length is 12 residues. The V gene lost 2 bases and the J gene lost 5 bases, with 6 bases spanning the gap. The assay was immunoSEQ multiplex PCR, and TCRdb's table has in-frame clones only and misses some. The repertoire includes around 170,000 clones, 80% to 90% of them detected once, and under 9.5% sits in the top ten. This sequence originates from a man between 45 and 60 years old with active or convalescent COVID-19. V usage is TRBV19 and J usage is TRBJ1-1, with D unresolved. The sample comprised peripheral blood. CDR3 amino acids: CASSIRETEAFF. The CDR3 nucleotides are TGTGCCAGTAGTATAAGAGAGACTGAAGCTTTCTTT.